This passage covers 12 T cell receptor beta chains from one sample sequenced in a study of T cell changes during pregnancy in multiple sclerosis. TCRdb's copy holds only in-frame clones and misses some; the assay was immunoSEQ multiplex PCR. This table has about 80,000 clones, about 94% appearing once. Sequencing used peripheral blood, obtained in the third trimester of pregnancy. The receptors derive from a female donor with multiple sclerosis, enrolled in a pregnancy study.

This clone was counted a single time. The chain combines TRBV29-1 with TRBJ2-3; the match to TRBD1 covers 8 bases. After removal of 5 bases from V and 4 bases from J, the junction contained 2 bases not matched to a gene. The CDR3 totals 12 residues. The germline CDR1 and CDR2 sequences are SQVTM and ANQGSEA. CDR3 coding DNA: TGCAGCGTTAGGACAGGGCCAGATACGCAGTATTTT. Translated, it gives CSVRTGPDTQYF.

This clone appeared once. This chain links TRBV5-1 with TRBJ2-7; 9 bases map to TRBD2. The CDR3 has 16 amino acids. The junction had 5 bases not matched to a gene; V was cut back by 0 bases and J by 1 base. Germline assignment: CDR1 SGHRS and CDR2 YFSETQ. The CDR3 spells CASSLGASGNSYEQYF. CDR3 sequence (DNA): TGCGCCAGCAGCTTGGGGGCTAGCGGGAATTCCTACGAGCAGTACTTC. The full variable domain, its missing parts supplied by reference TRBV5-1 and TRBJ2-7, is KAGVTQTPRYLIKTRGQQVTLSCSPISGHRSVSWYQQTPGQGLQFLFEYFSETQRNKGNFPGRFSGRQFSNSRSEMNVSTLELGDSALYLCASSLGASGNSYEQYFGPGTRLTVT.

This chain uses TRBV6-1 with TRBJ1-2; D is perhaps TRBD1 (5 bases). Germline V lookup: CDR1 MNHNS, CDR2 SASEGT. V lost 6 bases and J 3 bases, leaving 11 bases between the germline ends. The CDR3 runs 13 residues. In DNA form, the CDR3 reads TGTGCCAGCAGCTTGGGGCGAGACTATGGCTACACCTTC. It specifies CASSLGRDYGYTF.

The chain joins TRBV7-9 to TRBJ1-1, with D unresolved. CDR3 length equals 17 residues. CDR1 is SEHNR, CDR2 FQNEAQ, per germline (reference sequence). Trimming stripped 5 bases from V and 3 bases from J, with 22 bases between. The chain's CDR3 is CASSGLPRRGIYTEAFF. CDR3 in DNA: TGTGCCAGCAGCGGATTACCCAGGAGAGGGATTTACACTGAAGCTTTCTTT.

CDR3 protein: CASSQGSGGVTGELFF. In DNA form, the CDR3 reads TGTGCCAGCAGCCAAGGGAGCGGGGGGGTTACCGGGGAGCTGTTTTTT. V usage is TRBV4-2 and J usage is TRBJ2-2; 10 positions match TRBD2. The CDR3 runs 16 residues. Germline lookup yields CDR1 LGHNA and CDR2 YNFKEQ. V shed 1 base, J shed 5 bases, and the junction held 4 bases outside the gene matches.

The chain links TRBV4-2 to TRBJ1-2; maybe TRBD1 (5 bases). Germline V gene sequence: CDR1 LGHNA, CDR2 YNFKEQ. The CDR3 has 17 residues. Trimming took off 4 bases at V and 0 bases at J, with 18 bases between the two ends. The CDR3 protein is CASSRGGSRSTNYGYTF. The CDR3 DNA sequence: TGTGCCAGCAGCCGGGGGGGATCCCGTTCAACTAACTATGGCTACACCTTC.

The V call is TRBV7-8, the J call TRBJ1-1; tentative D call: TRBD1 (5 bases). The CDR3 loop spans 17 amino acids. Germline V gene lookup returns CDR1 SGHVS and CDR2 FQNEAQ. The V end was cut by 2 bases, the J end by 1 base, with 17 bases between. CDR3 sequence: CASSLRSRLDKNTEAFF. The CDR3 coding sequence is TGTGCCAGCAGCTTAAGGAGTCGTTTGGACAAGAACACTGAAGCTTTCTTT.

V is TRBV6-5 and J is TRBJ2-7; possibly TRBD2 for D (7 bases). Germline assignment: CDR1 MNHEY and CDR2 SVGAGI. Trimming cost V 9 bases and J 1 base, with 13 bases left between them. The CDR3 runs 13 residues. DNA of the CDR3: TGTGCCAGTATTAAGGGGGGGTCCTACGAGCAGTACTTC. Translation: CASIKGGSYEQYF.

The chain joins TRBV6-6 to TRBJ2-7, with D perhaps TRBD2 (5 bases). CDR1 and CDR2 (germline): MNHNY, SVGAGI (reference sequence). V gave up 3 bases and J gave up 3 bases, with 9 bases separating them. The CDR3 runs to 13 residues. This chain's CDR3 is CASSYDGDYEQYF. CDR3 in DNA: TGTGCCAGCAGTTATGACGGGGACTACGAGCAGTACTTC.

The chain combines TRBV5-5 with TRBJ2-7; D is possibly TRBD2 (6 bases). This CDR3 comprises 14 residues. Germline V gene lookup returns CDR1 SGHKS and CDR2 YYEKEE (reference sequence). With 4 bases removed from V and 0 bases from J, the gap between germline ends came to 11 bases. Here the CDR3 DNA reads TGTGCCAGCAGCGGAAGACTAGACTCCTACGAGCAGTACTTC. It is translated as CASSGRLDSYEQYF.

The gene calls are TRBV6-4 and TRBJ2-3, with D unclear. The length of the CDR3 is 13 residues. Between the trimmed V and J ends, which lost 0 bases and 5 bases, there was a span of 6 bases. Germline loops: CDR1 MRHNA, CDR2 SNTAGT. DNA of the CDR3: TGTGCCAGCAGTGACTCTAGTTTAGATACGCAGTATTTT. Amino acids: CASSDSSLDTQYF.

The chain uses TRBV5-1 and TRBJ1-1; D gene unclear. CDR1 is SGHRS, CDR2 YFSETQ, per germline. Trimming removed 0 bases at V and 7 bases at J, with 10 bases between. The CDR3 totals 13 residues. CDR3 sequence: CASSLGGEIEAFF. The CDR3, as DNA: TGCGCCAGCAGCTTGGGTGGAGAAATTGAAGCTTTCTTT.